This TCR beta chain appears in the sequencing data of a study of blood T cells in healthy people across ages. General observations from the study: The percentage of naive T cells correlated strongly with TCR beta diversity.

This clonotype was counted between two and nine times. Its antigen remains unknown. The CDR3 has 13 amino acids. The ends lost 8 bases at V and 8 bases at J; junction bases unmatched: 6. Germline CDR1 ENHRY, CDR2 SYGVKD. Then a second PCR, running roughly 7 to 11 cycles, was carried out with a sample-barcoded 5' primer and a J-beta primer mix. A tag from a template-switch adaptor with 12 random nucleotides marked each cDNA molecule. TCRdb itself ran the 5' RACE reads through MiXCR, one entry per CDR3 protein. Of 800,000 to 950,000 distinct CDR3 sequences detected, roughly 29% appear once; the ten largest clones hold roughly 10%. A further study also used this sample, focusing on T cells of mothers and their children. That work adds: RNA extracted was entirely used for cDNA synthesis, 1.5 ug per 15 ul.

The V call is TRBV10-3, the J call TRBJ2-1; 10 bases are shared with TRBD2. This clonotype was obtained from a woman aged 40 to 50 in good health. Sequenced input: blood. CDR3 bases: TGTGCCATCGGAGCGGGGGGGCTCTATGAGCAGTTCTTC. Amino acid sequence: CAIGAGGLYEQFF.